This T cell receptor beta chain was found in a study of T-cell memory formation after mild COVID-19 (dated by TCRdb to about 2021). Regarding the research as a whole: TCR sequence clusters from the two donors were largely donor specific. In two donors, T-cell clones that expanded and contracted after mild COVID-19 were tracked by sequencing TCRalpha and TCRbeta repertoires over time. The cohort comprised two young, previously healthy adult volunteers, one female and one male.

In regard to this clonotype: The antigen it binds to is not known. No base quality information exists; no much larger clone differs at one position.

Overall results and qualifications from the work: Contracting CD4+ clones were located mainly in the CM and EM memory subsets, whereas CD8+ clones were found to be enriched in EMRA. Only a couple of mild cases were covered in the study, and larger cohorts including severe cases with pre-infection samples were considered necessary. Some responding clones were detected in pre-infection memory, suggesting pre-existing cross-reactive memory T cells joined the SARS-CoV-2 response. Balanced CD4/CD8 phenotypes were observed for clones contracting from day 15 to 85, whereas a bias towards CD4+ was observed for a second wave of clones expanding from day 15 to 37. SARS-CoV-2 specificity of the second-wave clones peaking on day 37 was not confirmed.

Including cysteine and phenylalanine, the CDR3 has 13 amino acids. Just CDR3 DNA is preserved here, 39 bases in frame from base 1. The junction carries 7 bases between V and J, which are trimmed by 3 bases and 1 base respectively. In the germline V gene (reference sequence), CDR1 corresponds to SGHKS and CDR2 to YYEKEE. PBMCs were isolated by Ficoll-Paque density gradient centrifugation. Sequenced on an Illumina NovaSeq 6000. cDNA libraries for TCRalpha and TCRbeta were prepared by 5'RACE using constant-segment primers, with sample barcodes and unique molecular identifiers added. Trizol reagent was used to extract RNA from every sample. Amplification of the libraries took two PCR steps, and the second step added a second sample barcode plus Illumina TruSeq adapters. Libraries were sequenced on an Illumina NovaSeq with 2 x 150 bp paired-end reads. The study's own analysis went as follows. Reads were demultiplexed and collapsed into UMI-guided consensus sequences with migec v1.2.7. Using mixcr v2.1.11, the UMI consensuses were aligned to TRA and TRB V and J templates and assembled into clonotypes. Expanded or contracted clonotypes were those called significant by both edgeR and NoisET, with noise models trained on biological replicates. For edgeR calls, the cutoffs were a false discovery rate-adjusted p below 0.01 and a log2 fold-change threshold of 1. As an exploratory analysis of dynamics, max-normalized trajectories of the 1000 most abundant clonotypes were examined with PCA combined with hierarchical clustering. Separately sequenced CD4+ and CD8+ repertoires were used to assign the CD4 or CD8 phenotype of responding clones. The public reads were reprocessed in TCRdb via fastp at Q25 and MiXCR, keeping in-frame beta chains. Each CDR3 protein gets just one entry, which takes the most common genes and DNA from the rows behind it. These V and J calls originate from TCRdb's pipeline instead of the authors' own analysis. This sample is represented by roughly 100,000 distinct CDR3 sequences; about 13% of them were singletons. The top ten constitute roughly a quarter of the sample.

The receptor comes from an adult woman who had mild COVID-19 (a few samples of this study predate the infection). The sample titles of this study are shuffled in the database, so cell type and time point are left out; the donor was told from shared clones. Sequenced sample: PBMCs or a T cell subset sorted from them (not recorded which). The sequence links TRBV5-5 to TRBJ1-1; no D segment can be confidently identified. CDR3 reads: CASSSEGNTEAFF. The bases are TGTGCCAGCAGCTCCGAGGGGAACACTGAAGCTTTCTTT.